The 2 T cell receptor beta chains presented below share a single source sample, sequenced in a study of T cell responses to AZD1222 COVID-19 vaccine. Data came from immunoSEQ multiplex PCR; TCRdb stores just in-frame clones and leaves some out. Of roughly 140,000 clones detected, 85% to 95% appear once; the ten largest clones hold approximately 1.5%. This specimen was peripheral blood, taken 28 days after the second AZD1222 dose. These receptor sequences come from an adult who received the AZD1222 COVID-19 vaccine.

V is TRBV7-9 and J is TRBJ2-1; tentative D call: TRBD2 (6 bases). Deletions cut 7 bases from V and 4 bases from J, with 17 bases between. This CDR3 has 15 amino acids. CDR1 and CDR2 from the germline V gene are SEHNR and FQNEAQ (reference sequence). DNA for the CDR3: TGTGCCAGCACCCTACCCCTAGCGTTTTACAATGAGCAGTTCTTC. Its translation is CASTLPLAFYNEQFF.

V and J are TRBV4-2 and TRBJ2-1, with TRBD2 matching over 7 bases. The germline V gene encodes CDR1 LGHNA and CDR2 YNFKEQ. Losses at the gene ends were 5 bases for V and 8 bases for J; bases not matched to a gene: 9. The CDR3 has 14 residues. The CDR3 region is CASSSGTNKYEQFF. DNA of the CDR3: TGTGCCAGCAGCTCCGGGACTAACAAGTATGAGCAGTTCTTC.